This TCR beta chain was obtained from a study of CD8+ T cells in alopecia areata. A note on this clone: Antigen: not known.

Regarding the study as a whole: Scalp lesions, especially in alopecia totalis/universalis, had higher clonality than normal scalp. Patients showed less clear TCR sequence sharing than mice, possibly partly because of HLA diversity. Normal skin's resident alphabeta T cells are sequenced alongside lesional scalp T cells.

V was trimmed by 3 bases and J by 3 bases, leaving 9 bases between them. CDR3 length: 13 amino acids. The germline V gene encodes CDR1 MGHDK and CDR2 SYGVNS. The authors sorted CD4+ and CD8+ T cells from PBMCs. Reverse transcribed after extraction, RNA yielded cDNA as the sequencing template. This table comes from immunoSEQ multiplex PCR, and its TCRdb copy is limited to in-frame clones, with some not included. The sample includes 95,000 to 110,000 clones, approximately 60% of them seen just once. Sequences were obtained from CD4+ T cells sorted from blood. The sequence was collected from a human donor in good health. V usage is TRBV25-1 and J usage is TRBJ2-7; D gene ambiguous. DNA for the CDR3: TGTGCCAGCAGTGAGATCGGTGGCTACGAGCAGTACTTC. Translated: CASSEIGGYEQYF.